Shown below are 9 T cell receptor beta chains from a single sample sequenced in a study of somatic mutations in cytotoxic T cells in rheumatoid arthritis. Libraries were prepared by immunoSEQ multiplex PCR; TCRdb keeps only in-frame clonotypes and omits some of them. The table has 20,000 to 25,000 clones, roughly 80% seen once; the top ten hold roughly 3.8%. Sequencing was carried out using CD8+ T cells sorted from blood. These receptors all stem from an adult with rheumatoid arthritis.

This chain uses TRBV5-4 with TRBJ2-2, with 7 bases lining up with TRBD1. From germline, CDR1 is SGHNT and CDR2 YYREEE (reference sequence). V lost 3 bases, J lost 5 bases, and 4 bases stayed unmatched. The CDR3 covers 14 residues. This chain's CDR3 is CASSWTGDTGELFF. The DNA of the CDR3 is TGTGCCAGCAGCTGGACAGGAGATACCGGGGAGCTGTTTTTT.

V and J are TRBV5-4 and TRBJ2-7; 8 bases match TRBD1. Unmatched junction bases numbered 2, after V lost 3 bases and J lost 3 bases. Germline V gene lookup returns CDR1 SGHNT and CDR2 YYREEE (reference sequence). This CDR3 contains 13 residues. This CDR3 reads CASSSTGVYEQYF. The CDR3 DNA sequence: TGTGCCAGCAGCTCGACAGGGGTCTACGAGCAGTACTTC.

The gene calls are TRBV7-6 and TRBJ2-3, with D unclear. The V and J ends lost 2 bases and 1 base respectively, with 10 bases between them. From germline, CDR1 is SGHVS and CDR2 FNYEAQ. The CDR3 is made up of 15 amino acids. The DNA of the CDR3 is TGTGCCAGCAGCTTATTAGGGCCGCGCACAGATACGCAGTATTTT. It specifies CASSLLGPRTDTQYF. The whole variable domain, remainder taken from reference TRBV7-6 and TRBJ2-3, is GAGVSQSPRYKVTKRGQDVALRCDPISGHVSLYWYRQALGQGPEFLTYFNYEAQQDKSGLPNDRFSAERPEGSISTLTIQRTEQRDSAMYRCASSLLGPRTDTQYFGPGTRLTVL.

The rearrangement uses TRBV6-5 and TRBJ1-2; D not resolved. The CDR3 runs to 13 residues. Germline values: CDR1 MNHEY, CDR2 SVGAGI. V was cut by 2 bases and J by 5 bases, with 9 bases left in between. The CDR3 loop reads CASSYTLGYGYTF. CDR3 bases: TGTGCCAGCAGTTACACTTTGGGATATGGCTACACCTTC.

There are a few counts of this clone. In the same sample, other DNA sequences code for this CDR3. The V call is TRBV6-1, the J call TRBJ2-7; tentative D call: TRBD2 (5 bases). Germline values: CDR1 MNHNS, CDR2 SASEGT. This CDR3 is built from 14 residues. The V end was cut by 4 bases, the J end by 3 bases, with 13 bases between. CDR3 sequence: CASSGRGASYEQYF. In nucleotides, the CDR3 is TGTGCCAGCAGTGGCCGGGGAGCGAGCTACGAGCAGTACTTC.

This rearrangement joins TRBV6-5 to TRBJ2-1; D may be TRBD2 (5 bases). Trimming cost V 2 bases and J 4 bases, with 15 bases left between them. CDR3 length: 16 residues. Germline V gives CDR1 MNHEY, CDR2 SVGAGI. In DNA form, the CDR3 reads TGTGCCAGCAGTTACATCACTACCGGACTTTACAATGAGCAGTTCTTC. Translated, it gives CASSYITTGLYNEQFF.

The CDR3 loop reads CASSSYPRTAYNEQFF. CDR3 DNA sequence: TGTGCCAGCAGCTCGTATCCCAGGACGGCCTACAATGAGCAGTTCTTC. The chain couples TRBV11-1 to TRBJ2-1; D not certain. The V gene's germline CDR1 is SGHAT and CDR2 FQDESV (reference sequence). Trimming cost V 4 bases and J 2 bases, with 15 bases left between them. CDR3 length equals 16 residues.

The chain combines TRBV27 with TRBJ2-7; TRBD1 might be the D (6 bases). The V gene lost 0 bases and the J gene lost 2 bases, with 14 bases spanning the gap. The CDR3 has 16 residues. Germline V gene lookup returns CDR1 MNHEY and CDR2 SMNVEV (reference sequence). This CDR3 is CASSLSPTGHTYEQYF. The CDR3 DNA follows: TGTGCCAGCAGTTTATCCCCGACAGGTCATACCTACGAGCAGTACTTC.

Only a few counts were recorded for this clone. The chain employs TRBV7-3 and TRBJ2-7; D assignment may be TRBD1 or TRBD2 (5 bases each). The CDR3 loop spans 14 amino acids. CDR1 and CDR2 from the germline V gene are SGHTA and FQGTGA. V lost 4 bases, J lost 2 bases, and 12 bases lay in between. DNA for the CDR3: TGTGCCAGCAGCTCCTGGGGCGGGCCCTACGAGCAGTACTTC. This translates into CASSSWGGPYEQYF.